This TCR beta chain was identified in a study of T cell repertoires in cytomegalovirus infection. TCRdb reprocessed the reads via MiXCR and lists one record per CDR3 protein. The sample lists 150,000 to 200,000 distinct CDR3 sequences; about an eighth were seen once. The CDR3 sequence is 13 residues long. The germline V gene encodes CDR1 MNHEY and CDR2 SVGEGT. V lost 7 bases and J lost 2, with 12 bases in between. Material for sequencing was PBMCs. The receptor was derived from a human donor in good health (CMV status not recorded). Some clones in this sample may be carry-over from other donors' samples. The chain joins TRBV6-2 or TRBV6-3 to TRBJ2-7, with D perhaps TRBD1 (6 bases). The CDR3 DNA is TGTGCCAGCACTACAGGGTTCGCCTACGAGCAGTACTTC. It specifies CASTTGFAYEQYF.